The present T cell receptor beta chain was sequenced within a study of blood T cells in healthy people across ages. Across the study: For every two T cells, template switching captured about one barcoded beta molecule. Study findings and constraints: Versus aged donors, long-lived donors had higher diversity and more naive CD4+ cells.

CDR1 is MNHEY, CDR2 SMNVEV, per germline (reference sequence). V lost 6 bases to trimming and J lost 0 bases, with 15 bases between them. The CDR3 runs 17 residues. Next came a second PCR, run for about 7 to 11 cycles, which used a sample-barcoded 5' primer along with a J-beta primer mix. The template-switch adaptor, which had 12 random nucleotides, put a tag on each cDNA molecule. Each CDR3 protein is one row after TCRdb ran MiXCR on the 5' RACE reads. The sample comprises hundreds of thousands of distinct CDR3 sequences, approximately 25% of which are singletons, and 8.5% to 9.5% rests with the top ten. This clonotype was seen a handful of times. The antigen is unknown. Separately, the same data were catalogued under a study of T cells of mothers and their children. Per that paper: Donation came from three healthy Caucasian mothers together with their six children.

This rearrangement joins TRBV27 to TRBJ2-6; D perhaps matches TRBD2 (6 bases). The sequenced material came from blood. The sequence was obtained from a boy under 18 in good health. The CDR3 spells CASRLGTGLSGANVLTF. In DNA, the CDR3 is TGTGCCAGCAGGCTGGGGACTGGGCTCTCTGGGGCCAACGTCCTGACTTTC.